These 8 T cell receptor beta chains originate from one sample sequenced in a study of CD8 T cells in ankylosing spondylitis. Findings and caveats of the study: Typical of ankylosing spondylitis blood, it appeared, was a TCR beta motif of under 10 highly homologous variants.

These receptors have no known antigen. Via MiXCR, TCRdb re-called the 5' RACE reads, giving one row per CDR3 protein. The repertoire has 750,000 to 850,000 distinct CDR3 sequences, approximately 12% of them found once; the top ten carry 0.51%. The sequencing input was blood, either unsorted or a sorted T cell fraction (not recorded which). These receptors all come from a male donor with ankylosing spondylitis.

This clonotype was seen a few times. The V and J genes are TRBV4-2 and TRBJ2-1, with D maybe TRBD1 (6 bases). Germline CDR1 LGHNA, CDR2 YNFKEQ. The CDR3 runs 15 residues. V lost 6 bases and J 5 bases, leaving 17 bases between the germline ends. The CDR3 DNA sequence: TGTGCCAGCAGGCTAGGAAGGGGGAAGGACAATGAGCAGTTCTTC. Residues: CASRLGRGKDNEQFF.

This clonotype was counted only a few times. This chain joins TRBV5-1 and TRBJ2-1, with TRBD2 as a possible D gene (5 bases). Germline V gene lookup returns CDR1 SGHRS and CDR2 YFSETQ. Trimming stripped 0 bases from V and 3 bases from J, with 10 bases between. CDR3 length: 15 residues. CDR3 nucleotide sequence: TGCGCCAGCAGCTTGGCCGGGGAAGACTACAATGAGCAGTTCTTC. It is translated as CASSLAGEDYNEQFF.

This clonotype was found a few times. The rearrangement joins TRBV18 to TRBJ2-5, with D possibly being TRBD2 (5 bases). V shed 3 bases and J shed 5 bases, with 10 bases lying between them. Per germline, CDR1 KGHSH and CDR2 LQKENI. The CDR3 consists of 13 residues. CDR3 nucleotides: TGTGCCAGCTCACCTGACGGGATTGAGACCCAGTACTTC. As protein: CASSPDGIETQYF.

This clonotype was detected a few times. V is TRBV20-1 and J is TRBJ1-3, with a tentative D call TRBD1 (5 bases). V shed 5 bases and J shed 4 bases, with 9 bases lying between them. Germline assignment: CDR1 DFQATT and CDR2 SNEGSKA (reference sequence). CDR3 length equals 12 residues. The CDR3, as DNA: TGCAGTGCTGAGGCAGGGGGAAACACCATATATTTT. Its translation: CSAEAGGNTIYF.

This clonotype has at least ten counts. The V call is TRBV20-1, the J call TRBJ2-3; D is possibly TRBD2 (5 bases). Germline assignment: CDR1 DFQATT and CDR2 SNEGSKA (reference sequence). Trimming left V 5 bases short and J 3 bases short, with 15 bases between. This CDR3 comprises 14 residues. CDR3: CSAEDGLRTDTQYF. The CDR3 DNA reads TGCAGTGCTGAGGATGGACTTCGTACAGATACGCAGTATTTT.

This clonotype was picked up a small number of times. This chain connects TRBV18 to TRBJ2-7, with no clear D. The V gene lost 1 base and the J gene lost 6 bases, with 13 bases spanning the gap. This CDR3 region has 14 residues. From germline, CDR1 is KGHSH and CDR2 LQKENI. CDR3 residues: CASSPRGRTGEQYF. CDR3 bases: TGTGCCAGCTCACCACGCGGCAGGACGGGCGAGCAGTACTTC.

This clonotype was seen at least ten times. This rearrangement joins TRBV6-5 to TRBJ1-1; possible D gene TRBD1, 5 bases. In germline, CDR1 is MNHEY, CDR2 SVGAGI. The germline V and J ends were trimmed by 0 bases and 8 bases, with 7 bases remaining between them. The length of the CDR3 is 12 residues. The CDR3 loop reads CASSYSGGEAFF. The CDR3 DNA follows: TGTGCCAGCAGTTACTCGGGGGGAGAAGCTTTCTTT.

Only a few counts were recorded for this clonotype. This chain joins TRBV7-2 and TRBJ2-7; the match to TRBD1 covers 7 bases. This CDR3 spans 16 amino acids. V dropped 5 bases and J dropped 0; count of bases not matched to a gene: 10. CDR1 is SGHTA and CDR2 is FQGNSA in the germline V gene. CDR3 amino acids: CASSRSGTAVSYEQYF. DNA for the CDR3: TGTGCCAGCAGCCGCTCTGGGACAGCAGTCTCCTACGAGCAGTACTTC.